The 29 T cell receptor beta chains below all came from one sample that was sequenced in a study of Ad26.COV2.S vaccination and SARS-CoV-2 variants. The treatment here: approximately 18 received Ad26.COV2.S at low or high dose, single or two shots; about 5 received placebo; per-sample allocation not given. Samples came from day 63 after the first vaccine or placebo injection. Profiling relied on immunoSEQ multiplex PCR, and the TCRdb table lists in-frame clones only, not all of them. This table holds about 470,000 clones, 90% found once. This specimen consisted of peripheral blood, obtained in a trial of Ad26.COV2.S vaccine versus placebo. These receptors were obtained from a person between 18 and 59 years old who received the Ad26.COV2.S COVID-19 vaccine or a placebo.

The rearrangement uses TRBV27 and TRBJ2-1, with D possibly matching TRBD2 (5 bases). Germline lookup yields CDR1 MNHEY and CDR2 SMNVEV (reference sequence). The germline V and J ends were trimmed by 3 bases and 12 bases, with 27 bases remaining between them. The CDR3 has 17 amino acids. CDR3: CASSLYGDEGHRFRQFF. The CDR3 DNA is TGTGCCAGCAGTTTGTATGGGGATGAGGGCCATAGATTTCGGCAGTTCTTC.

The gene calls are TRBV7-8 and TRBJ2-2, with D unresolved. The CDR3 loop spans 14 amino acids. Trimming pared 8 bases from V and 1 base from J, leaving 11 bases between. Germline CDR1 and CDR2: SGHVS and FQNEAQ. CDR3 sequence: CASRRAENTGELFF. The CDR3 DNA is TGTGCCAGCCGACGGGCCGAGAACACCGGGGAGCTGTTTTTT.

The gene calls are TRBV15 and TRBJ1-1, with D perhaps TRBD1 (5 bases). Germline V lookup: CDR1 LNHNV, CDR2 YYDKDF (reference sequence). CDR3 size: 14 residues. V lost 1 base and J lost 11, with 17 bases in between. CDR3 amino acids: CATSRGWGVSGAFF. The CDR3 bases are TGTGCCACCAGCAGAGGTTGGGGGGTCAGTGGGGCTTTCTTT.

The CDR3 is CASSPGWGSSYEQYF. Written as DNA, the CDR3 is TGTGCCAGCAGCCCCGGTTGGGGCAGCTCCTACGAGCAGTACTTC. The chain recombines TRBV7-2 with TRBJ2-7, with D perhaps matching TRBD1 (5 bases). Between the trimmed V and J ends, which lost 5 bases and 0 bases, there was a span of 14 bases. This CDR3 region has 15 residues. Germline CDR1 and CDR2: SGHTA and FQGNSA. Drawing the rest from reference TRBV7-2 and TRBJ2-7, the complete variable domain is GAGVSQSPSNKVTEKGKDVELRCDPISGHTALYWYRQSLGQGLEFLIYFQGNSAPDKSGLPSDRFSAERTGGSVSTLTIQRTQQEDSAVYLCASSPGWGSSYEQYFGPGTRLTVT.

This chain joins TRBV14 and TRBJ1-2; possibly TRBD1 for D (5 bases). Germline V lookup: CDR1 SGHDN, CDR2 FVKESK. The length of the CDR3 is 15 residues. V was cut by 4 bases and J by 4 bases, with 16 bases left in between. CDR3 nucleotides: TGTGCCAGCAGCCCTTCAGGGTGGGATGGCTATGGCTACACCTTC. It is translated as CASSPSGWDGYGYTF.

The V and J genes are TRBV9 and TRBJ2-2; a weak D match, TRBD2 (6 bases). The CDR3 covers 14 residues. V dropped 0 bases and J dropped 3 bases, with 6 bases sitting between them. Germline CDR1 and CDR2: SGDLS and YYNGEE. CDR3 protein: CASSVAGDTGELFF. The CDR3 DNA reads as TGTGCCAGCAGCGTAGCGGGAGACACCGGGGAGCTGTTTTTT.

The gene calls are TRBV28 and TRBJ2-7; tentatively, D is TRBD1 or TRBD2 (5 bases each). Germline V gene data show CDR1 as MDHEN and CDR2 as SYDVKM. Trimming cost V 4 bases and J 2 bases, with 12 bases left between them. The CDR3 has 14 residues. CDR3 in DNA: TGTGCCAGCAGTTCGTCCGGGACCACCTACGAGCAGTACTTC. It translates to CASSSSGTTYEQYF.

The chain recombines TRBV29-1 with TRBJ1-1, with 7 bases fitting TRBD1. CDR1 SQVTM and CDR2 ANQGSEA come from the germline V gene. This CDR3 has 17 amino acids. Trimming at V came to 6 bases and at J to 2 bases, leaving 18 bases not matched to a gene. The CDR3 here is CSVERDREGLGNTEAFF. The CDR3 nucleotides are TGCAGCGTCGAACGAGACAGGGAGGGATTGGGCAACACTGAAGCTTTCTTT.

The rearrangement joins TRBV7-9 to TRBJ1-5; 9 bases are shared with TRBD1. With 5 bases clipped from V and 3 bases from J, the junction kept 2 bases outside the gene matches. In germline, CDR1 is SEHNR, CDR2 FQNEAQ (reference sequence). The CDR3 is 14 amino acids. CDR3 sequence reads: CASSGDRDNQPQHF. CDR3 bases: TGTGCCAGCAGCGGGGACAGGGACAATCAGCCCCAGCATTTT.

The CDR3 nucleotides read TGTGCCAGCAGCTTAGAAAGGTCGCACAATGAGCAGTTCTTC. Translated, it gives CASSLERSHNEQFF. The V call is TRBV7-2, the J call TRBJ2-1; D is unclear. Germline assignment: CDR1 SGHTA and CDR2 FQGNSA. The CDR3 runs 14 residues. Deletions cut 1 base from V and 5 bases from J, with 9 bases between.

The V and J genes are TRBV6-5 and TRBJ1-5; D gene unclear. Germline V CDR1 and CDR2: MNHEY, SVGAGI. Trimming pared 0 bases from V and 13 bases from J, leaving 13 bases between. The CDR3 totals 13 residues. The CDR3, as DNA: TGTGCCAGCAGTTACTCTTTGTCCGACCCGCAGCATTTT. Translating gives CASSYSLSDPQHF.

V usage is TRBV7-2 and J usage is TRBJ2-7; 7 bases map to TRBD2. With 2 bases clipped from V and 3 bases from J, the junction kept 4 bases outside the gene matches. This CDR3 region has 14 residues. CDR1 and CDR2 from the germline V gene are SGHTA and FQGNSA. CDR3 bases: TGTGCCAGCAGCTTATCCGCTAGCGGCTACGAGCAGTACTTC. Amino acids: CASSLSASGYEQYF. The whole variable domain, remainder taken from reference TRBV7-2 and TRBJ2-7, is GAGVSQSPSNKVTEKGKDVELRCDPISGHTALYWYRQSLGQGLEFLIYFQGNSAPDKSGLPSDRFSAERTGGSVSTLTIQRTQQEDSAVYLCASSLSASGYEQYFGPGTRLTVT.

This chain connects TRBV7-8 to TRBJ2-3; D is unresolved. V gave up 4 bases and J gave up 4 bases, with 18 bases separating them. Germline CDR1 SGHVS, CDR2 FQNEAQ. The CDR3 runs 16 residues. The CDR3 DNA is TGTGCCAGCAGCTCTGCCGATAAGATCCTTCCAGATACGCAGTATTTT. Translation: CASSSADKILPDTQYF.

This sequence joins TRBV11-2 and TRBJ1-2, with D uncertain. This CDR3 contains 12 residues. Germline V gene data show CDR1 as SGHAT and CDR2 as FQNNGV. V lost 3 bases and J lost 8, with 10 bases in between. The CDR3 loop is CASSFRQRGYTF. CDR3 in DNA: TGTGCCAGCAGCTTTCGGCAGCGGGGCTACACCTTC.

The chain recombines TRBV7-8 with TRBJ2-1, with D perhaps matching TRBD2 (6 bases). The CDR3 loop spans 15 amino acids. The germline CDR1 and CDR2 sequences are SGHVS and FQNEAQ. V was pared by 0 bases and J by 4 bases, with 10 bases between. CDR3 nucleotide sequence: TGTGCCAGCAGCTTAGCCCGGGAGCGGTACAATGAGCAGTTCTTC. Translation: CASSLARERYNEQFF.

The CDR3 nucleotides read TGTGCCAGCAGCTTAGGAATGGGTTACAATGAGCAGTTCTTC. Its translation: CASSLGMGYNEQFF. The genes are TRBV7-8 and TRBJ2-1; D uncertain. The CDR3 contains 14 residues. Germline V gene data show CDR1 as SGHVS and CDR2 as FQNEAQ. The V end was cut by 1 base, the J end by 4 bases, with 8 bases between.

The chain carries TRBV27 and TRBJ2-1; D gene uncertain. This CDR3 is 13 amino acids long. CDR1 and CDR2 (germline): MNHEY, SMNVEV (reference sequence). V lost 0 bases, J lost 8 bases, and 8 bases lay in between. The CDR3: CASSLSKRDEQFF. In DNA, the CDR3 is TGTGCCAGCAGTTTATCGAAACGGGATGAGCAGTTCTTC.

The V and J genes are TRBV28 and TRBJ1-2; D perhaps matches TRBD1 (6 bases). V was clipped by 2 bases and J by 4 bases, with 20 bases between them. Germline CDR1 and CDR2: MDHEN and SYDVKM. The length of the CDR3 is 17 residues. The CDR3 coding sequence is TGTGCCAGCAGTTTAGGGGGGGCGTCTCAAACCTCCTATGGCTACACCTTC. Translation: CASSLGGASQTSYGYTF.

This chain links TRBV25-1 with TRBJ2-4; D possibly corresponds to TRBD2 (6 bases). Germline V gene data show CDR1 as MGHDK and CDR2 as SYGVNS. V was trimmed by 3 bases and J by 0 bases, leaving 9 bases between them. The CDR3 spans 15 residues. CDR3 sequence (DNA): TGTGCCAGCAGTGAGGAGGGGATAGCCAAAAACATTCAGTACTTC. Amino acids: CASSEEGIAKNIQYF.

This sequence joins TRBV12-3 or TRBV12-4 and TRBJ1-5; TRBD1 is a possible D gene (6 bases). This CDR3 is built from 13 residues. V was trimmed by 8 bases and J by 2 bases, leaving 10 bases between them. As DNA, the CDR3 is TGTGCCAGCGGAAACAGGGGCAATCAGCCCCAGCATTTT. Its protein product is CASGNRGNQPQHF.

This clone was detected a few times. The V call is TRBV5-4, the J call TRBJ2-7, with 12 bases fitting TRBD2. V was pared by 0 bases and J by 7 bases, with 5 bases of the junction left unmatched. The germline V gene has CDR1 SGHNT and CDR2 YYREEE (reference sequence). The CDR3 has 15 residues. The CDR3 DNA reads TGTGCCAGCAGCTTGGGACTAGCGGGAGCTGGGGAGCAGTACTTC. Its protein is CASSLGLAGAGEQYF.

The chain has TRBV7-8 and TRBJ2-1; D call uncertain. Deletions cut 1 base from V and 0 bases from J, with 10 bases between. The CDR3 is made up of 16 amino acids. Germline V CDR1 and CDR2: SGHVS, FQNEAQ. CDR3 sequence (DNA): TGTGCCAGCAGCTTAGTACAGATAAGCTCCTACAATGAGCAGTTCTTC. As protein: CASSLVQISSYNEQFF.

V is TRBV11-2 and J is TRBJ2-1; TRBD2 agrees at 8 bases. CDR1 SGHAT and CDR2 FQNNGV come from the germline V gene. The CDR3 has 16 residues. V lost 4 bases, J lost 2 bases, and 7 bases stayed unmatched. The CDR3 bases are TGTGCCAGCAGCTCGAGGCGGGAGGCCGCCTACAATGAGCAGTTCTTC. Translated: CASSSRREAAYNEQFF.

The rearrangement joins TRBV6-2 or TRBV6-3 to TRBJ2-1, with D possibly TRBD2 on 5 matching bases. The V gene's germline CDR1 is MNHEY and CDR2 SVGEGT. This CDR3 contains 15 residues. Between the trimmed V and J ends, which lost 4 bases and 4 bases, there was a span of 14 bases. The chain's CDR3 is CASSLGSGLYNEQFF. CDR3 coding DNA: TGTGCCAGCAGTTTGGGGAGCGGTTTATACAATGAGCAGTTCTTC.

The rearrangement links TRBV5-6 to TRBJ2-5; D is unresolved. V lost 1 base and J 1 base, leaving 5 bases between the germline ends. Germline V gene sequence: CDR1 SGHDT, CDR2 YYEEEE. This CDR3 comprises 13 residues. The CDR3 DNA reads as TGTGCCAGCAGCTTGCTGGTCCAAGAGACCCAGTACTTC. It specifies CASSLLVQETQYF.

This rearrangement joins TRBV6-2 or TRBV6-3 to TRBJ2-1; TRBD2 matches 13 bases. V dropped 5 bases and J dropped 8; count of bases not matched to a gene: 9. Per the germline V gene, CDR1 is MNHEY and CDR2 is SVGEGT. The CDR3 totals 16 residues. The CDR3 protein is CASSPTSGRIWDEQFF. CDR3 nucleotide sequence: TGTGCCAGCAGTCCGACTAGCGGGAGGATTTGGGATGAGCAGTTCTTC.

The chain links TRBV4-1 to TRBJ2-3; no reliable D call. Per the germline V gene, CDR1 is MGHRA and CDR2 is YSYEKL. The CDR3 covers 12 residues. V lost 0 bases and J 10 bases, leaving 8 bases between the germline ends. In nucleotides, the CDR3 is TGCGCCAGCAGCCAAGATCCCTCTCCGCAGTATTTT. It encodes CASSQDPSPQYF.

The CDR3 reads CASSGRDRGRGANVLTF. DNA of the CDR3: TGTGCCAGTAGTGGTCGGGACAGGGGCCGGGGGGCCAACGTCCTGACTTTC. This sequence joins TRBV19 and TRBJ2-6; the match to TRBD1 covers 10 bases. Germline V lookup: CDR1 LNHDA, CDR2 SQIVND (reference sequence). This CDR3 comprises 17 residues. The trim removed 5 bases at V and 4 bases at J, leaving 8 bases unmatched.

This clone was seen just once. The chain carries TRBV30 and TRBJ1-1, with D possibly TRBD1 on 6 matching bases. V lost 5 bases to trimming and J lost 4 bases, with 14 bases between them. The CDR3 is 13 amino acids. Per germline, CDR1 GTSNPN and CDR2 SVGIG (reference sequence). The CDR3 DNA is TGTGCCTGGTCCCGGGGGCGTAGCACTGAAGCTTTCTTT. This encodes CAWSRGRSTEAFF.